The present T cell receptor beta chain was sequenced within a study of blood T cell repertoires in COVID-19. Study-level background: The study drew acute and convalescent COVID-19 samples from the United States, Italy and Spain. T cells, B-cell-depleted T cells, or PBMCs provided the cDNA or gDNA that served as material.

Some clones are missing from TCRdb's copy, which holds only in-frame ones; the method was immunoSEQ multiplex PCR. The sample lists a few hundred thousand clones, more than 85% occurring once. V lost 4 bases to trimming and J lost 6 bases, with 11 bases between them. The CDR3 covers 14 residues. CDR1 is SGDLS and CDR2 is YYNGEE in the germline V gene. Individuals drawn from approximately 26 US areas were about 18 to 90 years old. Allocation to cohorts depended on clinical history reported by the participants. The sequencing input was PBMCs or T cells enriched from blood (not recorded which). The rearrangement links TRBV9 to TRBJ1-6; D possibly corresponds to TRBD1 (6 bases). The TCR comes from a woman in her forties or fifties who had recovered from COVID-19. The CDR3 DNA reads TGTGCCAGCAGCACAGACAGGAGTAATTCACCCCTCCACTTT. Its translation: CASSTDRSNSPLHF. Complete variable domain (other parts from reference TRBV9 and TRBJ1-6): DSGVTQTPKHLITATGQRVTLRCSPRSGDLSVYWYQQSLDQGLQFLIQYYNGEERAKGNILERFSAQQFPDLHSELNLSSLELGDSALYFCASSTDRSNSPLHFGNGTRLTVT.